This T cell receptor (beta chain) was profiled in a study of shared clonotypes between healthy human individuals. CD45RO-negative CD8 cells positively selected for CCR7 made up the naive population, which excluded terminally differentiated effector memory CD45RA+ cells. The V and J ends lost 2 bases and 6 bases respectively, with 15 bases between them. The CDR3 length is 15 residues. The germline gives CDR1 SGHTA, CDR2 FQGNSA. Assay used: immunoSEQ multiplex PCR; TCRdb lists only in-frame clones, some missing. The sample holds about 2,200,000 clones, under 95% seen once. The sequence was collected from a man in his late teens or twenties in good health. Some clones in this sample may be carry-over from other donors' samples. The sample was naive CD8+ T cells from PBMCs. The V call is TRBV7-2, the J call TRBJ2-3; D remains ambiguous. The CDR3 region has the DNA TGTGCCAGCAGCTTATTCCCTCCCCTGGGGGATACGCAGTATTTT. Residues: CASSLFPPLGDTQYF.